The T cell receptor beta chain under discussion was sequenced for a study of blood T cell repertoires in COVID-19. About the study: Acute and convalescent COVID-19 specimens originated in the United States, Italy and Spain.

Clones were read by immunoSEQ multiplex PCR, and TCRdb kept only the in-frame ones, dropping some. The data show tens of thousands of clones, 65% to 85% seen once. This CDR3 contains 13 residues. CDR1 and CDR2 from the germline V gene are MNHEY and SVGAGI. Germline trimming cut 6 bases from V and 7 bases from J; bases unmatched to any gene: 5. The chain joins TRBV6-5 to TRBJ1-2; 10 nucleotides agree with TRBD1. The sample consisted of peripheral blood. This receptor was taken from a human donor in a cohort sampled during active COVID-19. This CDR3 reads CASRGQGEGGYTF. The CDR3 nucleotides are TGTGCCAGCAGAGGACAGGGGGAGGGTGGCTACACCTTC.